This is a list of T cell receptor beta chains from one sample in a study of shared clonotypes between healthy human individuals. Using immunoSEQ multiplex PCR, the repertoire was profiled, and TCRdb retains in-frame clones only, with some absent. The sample has around 700,000 clones, approximately 79% seen once; the top ten hold less than 2%. Sequencing input: memory CD4+ T cells sorted from blood. These receptors originate from a young woman in good health. The CDR3 runs from the conserved cysteine through the conserved F or W.

len: 15
v_gene: TRBV19
j_gene: TRBJ2-3
CDR3aa: CASGVPAPSTDTQYF

len: 13
v_gene: TRBV6-5
j_gene: TRBJ1-2
CDR3aa: CASSRTAHYGYTF

len: 11
v_gene: TRBV7-9
j_gene: TRBJ1-4
CDR3aa: CASSTNEKLFF

len: 16
v_gene: TRBV5-4
j_gene: TRBJ2-3
CDR3aa: CASSSQLAGGARAQYF

len: 16
v_gene: TRBV28
j_gene: TRBJ1-4
CDR3aa: CASSSDLGPPNEKLFF

len: 12
v_gene: TRBV29-1
j_gene: TRBJ2-7
CDR3aa: CSVVGTGSTRHF

len: 14
v_gene: TRBV5-1
j_gene: TRBJ1-1
CDR3aa: CASSRDPGNTEAFF

len: 17
v_gene: TRBV5-1
j_gene: TRBJ2-5
CDR3aa: CASSLEGAASGTETQYF

len: 13
v_gene: TRBV15
j_gene: TRBJ2-7
CDR3aa: CATSRGDRYEQYF

len: 15
v_gene: TRBV28
j_gene: TRBJ2-7
CDR3aa: CASTQSGLWGHEQYF

len: 15
v_gene: TRBV6-9
j_gene: TRBJ1-5
CDR3aa: CGPFTGDQVDQPQHF

len: 15
v_gene: TRBV5-1
j_gene: TRBJ2-3
CDR3aa: CASSFPEGITDTQYF

len: 16
v_gene: TRBV11-3
j_gene: TRBJ2-2
CDR3aa: CASSQSGTGGTGELFF

len: 11
v_gene: TRBV29-1
j_gene: TRBJ1-4
CDR3aa: CSVDWDEKLFF

len: 10
v_gene: TRBV6-1
j_gene: TRBJ2-7
CDR3aa: CASSVYEQYF

len: 14
v_gene: TRBV6-1
j_gene: TRBJ1-5
CDR3aa: CASSEGTGNQPQHF

len: 18
v_gene: TRBV5-4
j_gene: TRBJ2-1
CDR3aa: CASSLYHLLGVSNNEQFF

len: 16
v_gene: TRBV19
j_gene: TRBJ1-2
CDR3aa: CASSSSYNGANYGYTF

len: 14
v_gene: TRBV7-2
j_gene: TRBJ2-1
CDR3aa: CASSPPPVLDEQFF

len: 14
v_gene: TRBV6-6
j_gene: TRBJ2-7
CDR3aa: CASSTGTGFHEQYF

len: 15
v_gene: TRBV11-2
j_gene: TRBJ1-2
CDR3aa: CASSSLRTGVDGYTF

len: 13
v_gene: TRBV2
j_gene: TRBJ1-4
CDR3aa: CASSEDLNRDLFF

len: 15
v_gene: TRBV28
j_gene: TRBJ1-5
CDR3aa: CASSLDNTHNQPQHF

len: 15
v_gene: TRBV28
j_gene: TRBJ2-7
CDR3aa: CASLGGGRSSYEQYF

len: 12
v_gene: TRBV14
j_gene: TRBJ1-2
CDR3aa: CASSQEGWGYTF

len: 13
v_gene: TRBV29-1
j_gene: TRBJ2-5
CDR3aa: CSVRGTSVVTQYF

len: 15
v_gene: TRBV7-9
j_gene: TRBJ2-1
CDR3aa: CASSISGRGYNEQFF

len: 15
v_gene: TRBV6-5
j_gene: TRBJ1-1
CDR3aa: CASSYSRKAGVEAFF

len: 14
v_gene: TRBV18
j_gene: TRBJ1-2
CDR3aa: CASSSGAGTSGYTF

len: 17
v_gene: TRBV4-2
j_gene: TRBJ2-2
CDR3aa: CASSQDSGGRKAGELFF

len: 15
v_gene: TRBV7-9
j_gene: TRBJ2-3
CDR3aa: CASSTRGKGTDTQYF

len: 14
v_gene: TRBV5-1
j_gene: TRBJ1-1
CDR3aa: CASSPSPGSTEAFF

len: 15
v_gene: TRBV9
j_gene: TRBJ1-2
CDR3aa: CASSVDQGRDYGYTF

len: 13
v_gene: TRBV5-1
j_gene: TRBJ2-3
CDR3aa: CASRRLEGVTQYF

len: 16
v_gene: TRBV5-6
j_gene: TRBJ2-4
CDR3aa: CASSIRQFWAKNIQYF

len: 14
v_gene: TRBV13
j_gene: TRBJ2-1
CDR3aa: CASSPGTTNNEQFF

len: 15
v_gene: TRBV27
j_gene: TRBJ2-7
CDR3aa: CASSFEASGRYEQYF

len: 14
v_gene: TRBV2
j_gene: TRBJ2-7
CDR3aa: CASSAQGASYEQYF

len: 12
v_gene: TRBV29-1
j_gene: TRBJ1-2
CDR3aa: CSVEPPGYGYTF

len: 15
v_gene: TRBV5-4
j_gene: TRBJ2-2
CDR3aa: CASSPGHRNTGELFF

len: 14
v_gene: TRBV27
j_gene: TRBJ2-5
CDR3aa: CASSPRGSIETQYF

len: 18
v_gene: TRBV25-1
j_gene: TRBJ2-2
CDR3aa: CASSEFVLREGQHGELFF

len: 15
v_gene: TRBV7-8
j_gene: TRBJ1-1
CDR3aa: CASSLRQGVNTEAFF

len: 15
v_gene: TRBV6-1
j_gene: TRBJ1-4
CDR3aa: CASSDGAPANEKLFF

len: 17
v_gene: TRBV19
j_gene: TRBJ2-7
CDR3aa: CASSLGSNGADAYEQYF

len: 16
v_gene: TRBV27
j_gene: TRBJ2-5
CDR3aa: CASSPRRVMYQETQYF

len: 14
v_gene: TRBV28
j_gene: TRBJ2-2
CDR3aa: CASSSRLSPGELFF

len: 18
v_gene: TRBV23-1
j_gene: TRBJ2-3
CDR3aa: CASSPHQDSRSSTDTQYF

len: 16
v_gene: TRBV2
j_gene: TRBJ2-2
CDR3aa: CASSQNQQTNTGELFF

len: 14
v_gene: TRBV2
j_gene: TRBJ2-5
CDR3aa: CASSVLGSAKTQYF

len: 14
v_gene: TRBV29-1
j_gene: TRBJ2-7
CDR3aa: CSVEDWSGGREQYF

len: 15
v_gene: TRBV4-2
j_gene: TRBJ2-2
CDR3aa: CASSQGDKDTGELFF

len: 13
v_gene: TRBV19
j_gene: TRBJ1-2
CDR3aa: CASRSRGDYGYTF

len: 15
v_gene: TRBV7-9
j_gene: TRBJ1-2
CDR3aa: CASSLAGGTWGGYTF